The present T cell receptor (beta chain) was sequenced within a study of OX40 agonist ivuxolimab in advanced cancers. Clones were read by immunoSEQ multiplex PCR, and TCRdb kept only the in-frame ones, dropping some. The data contain about 130,000 clones, around 93% of them seen just once; the ten biggest clones take up about 0.93%. CDR3 length: 15 residues. Germline CDR1 is SGHNT and CDR2 is YYREEE (reference sequence). After removal of 4 bases from V and 2 bases from J, the junction contained 5 bases not matched to a gene. The source of this sequence is an adult with an advanced solid tumor such as melanoma, head and neck, liver or kidney cancer. The sample here was CD4+ or CD8+ T cells sorted from blood, taken in a trial of the OX40 agonist ivuxolimab. The rearrangement joins TRBV5-4 to TRBJ1-2; TRBD1 aligns across 10 bases. CDR3 coding DNA: TGTGCCAGCAGCCCCGGACAGGGGGAGAACTATGGCTACACCTTC. Translation: CASSPGQGENYGYTF.